This entry describes one T cell receptor (beta chain). CDR1 is GTSNPN and CDR2 is SVGIG in the germline V gene (reference sequence). Trimming stripped 5 bases from V and 10 bases from J, with 18 bases between. The CDR3 runs 14 residues. Participants came from roughly 23 US areas, aged about 18 to 100 years. Original processing methods: Counts of nucleated cells, estimated from reference gene primer amplification, were obtained. The assay was immunoSEQ multiplex PCR, and TCRdb's table has in-frame clones only and misses some. From that table come the V and J calls and clone size; the DNA was used to work out D and trimming. Among roughly 400,000 clones listed, roughly 90% were seen once. This sample is part of a study of blood T cell repertoires in COVID-19. About the research overall: Italy, Spain and the United States were the sources of the convalescent and acute COVID-19 samples.

This TCR derives from a woman in her forties with acute COVID-19. This chain connects TRBV30 to TRBJ1-6; D possibly corresponds to TRBD1 (6 bases). The sequenced sample was PBMCs or T cells enriched from blood (not recorded which). The CDR3 DNA follows: TGTGCCTGGGGTGGTGATACAGGGATCTCACCCCTCCACTTT. This codes for CAWGGDTGISPLHF.